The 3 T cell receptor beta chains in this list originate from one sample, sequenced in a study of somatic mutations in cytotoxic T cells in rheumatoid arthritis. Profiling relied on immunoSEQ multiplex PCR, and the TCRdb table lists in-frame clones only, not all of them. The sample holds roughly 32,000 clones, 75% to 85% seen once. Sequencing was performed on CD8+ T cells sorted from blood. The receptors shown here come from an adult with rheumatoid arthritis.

The chain's CDR3 is CASSFGQGASDTQYF. The CDR3 DNA sequence: TGTGCCAGCAGCTTCGGACAGGGGGCCTCAGATACGCAGTATTTT. The chain couples TRBV7-3 to TRBJ2-3, with 11 bases matching TRBD1. The CDR3 extends over 15 amino acids. CDR1 is SGHTA and CDR2 is FQGTGA in the germline V gene. After removal of 3 bases from V and 4 bases from J, the junction contained 3 bases not matched to a gene.

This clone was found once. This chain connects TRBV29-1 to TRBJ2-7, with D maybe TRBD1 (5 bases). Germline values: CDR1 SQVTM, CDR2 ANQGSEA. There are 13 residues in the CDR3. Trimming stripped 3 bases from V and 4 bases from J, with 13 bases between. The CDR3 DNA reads TGCAGCGTTGAGCGGTCAGGGAAGTACGAGCAGTACTTC. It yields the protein CSVERSGKYEQYF.

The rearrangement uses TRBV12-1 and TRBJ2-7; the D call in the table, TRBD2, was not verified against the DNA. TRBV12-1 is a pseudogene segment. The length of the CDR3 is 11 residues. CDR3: CASSTLREQYF. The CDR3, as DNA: TGTGCCAGCAGCACCCTGCGGGAGCAGTACTTC.